This record concerns one TCR beta chain sequence. The data were obtained in a study of blood T cell repertoires in COVID-19. The table came from immunoSEQ multiplex PCR; TCRdb's copy has only in-frame clones and leaves some out. The repertoire includes about 100,000 clones, approximately 90% of them detected once, and about 6.8% sits in the top ten. V lost 4 bases, J lost 0 bases, and 10 bases lay in between. Germline CDR1 and CDR2: GTSNPN and SVGIG (reference sequence). This CDR3 region has 14 residues. The source material was peripheral blood. The chain is built from TRBV30 and TRBJ1-5; no clear D gene. This receptor was taken from a man in his forties or fifties with active or convalescent COVID-19. The CDR3, as DNA: TGTGCCTGGAAGGGAGATAATAGCAATCAGCCCCAGCATTTT. Translated: CAWKGDNSNQPQHF.